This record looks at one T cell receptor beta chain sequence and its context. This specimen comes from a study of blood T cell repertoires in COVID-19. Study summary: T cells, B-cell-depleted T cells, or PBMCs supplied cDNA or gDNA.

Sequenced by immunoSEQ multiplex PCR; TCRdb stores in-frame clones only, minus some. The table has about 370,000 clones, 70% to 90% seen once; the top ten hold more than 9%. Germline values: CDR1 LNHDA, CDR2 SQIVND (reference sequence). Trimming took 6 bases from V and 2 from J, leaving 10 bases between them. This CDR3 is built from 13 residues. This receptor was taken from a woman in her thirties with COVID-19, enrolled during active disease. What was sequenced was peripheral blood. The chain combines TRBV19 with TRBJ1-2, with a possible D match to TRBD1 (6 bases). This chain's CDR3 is CASSIRGNYGYTF. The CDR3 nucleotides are TGTGCCAGTAGCATAAGGGGGAACTATGGCTACACCTTC. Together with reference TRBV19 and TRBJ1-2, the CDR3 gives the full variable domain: DGGITQSPKYLFRKEGQNVTLSCEQNLNHDAMYWYRQDPGQGLRLIYYSQIVNDFQKGDIAEGYSVSREKKESFPLTVTSAQKNPTAFYLCASSIRGNYGYTFGSGTRLTVV.